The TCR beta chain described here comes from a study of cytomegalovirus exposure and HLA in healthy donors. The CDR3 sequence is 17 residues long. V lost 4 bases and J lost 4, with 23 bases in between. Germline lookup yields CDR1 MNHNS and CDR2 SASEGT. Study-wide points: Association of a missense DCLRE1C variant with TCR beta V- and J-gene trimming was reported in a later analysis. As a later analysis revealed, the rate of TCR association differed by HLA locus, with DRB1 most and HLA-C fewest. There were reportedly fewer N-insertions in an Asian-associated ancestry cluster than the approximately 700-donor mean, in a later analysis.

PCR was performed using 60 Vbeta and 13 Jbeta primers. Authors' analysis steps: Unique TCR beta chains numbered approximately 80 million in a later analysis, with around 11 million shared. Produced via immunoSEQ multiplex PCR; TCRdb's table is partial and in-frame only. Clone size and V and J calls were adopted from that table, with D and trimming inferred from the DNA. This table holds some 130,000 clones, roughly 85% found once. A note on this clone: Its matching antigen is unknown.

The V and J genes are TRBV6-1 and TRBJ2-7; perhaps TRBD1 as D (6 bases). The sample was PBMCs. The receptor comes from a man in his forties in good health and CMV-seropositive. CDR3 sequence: CASSALSTGLRLYEQYF. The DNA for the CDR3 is TGTGCCAGCAGTGCCCTTTCGACAGGCCTGCGGCTGTACGAGCAGTACTTC.